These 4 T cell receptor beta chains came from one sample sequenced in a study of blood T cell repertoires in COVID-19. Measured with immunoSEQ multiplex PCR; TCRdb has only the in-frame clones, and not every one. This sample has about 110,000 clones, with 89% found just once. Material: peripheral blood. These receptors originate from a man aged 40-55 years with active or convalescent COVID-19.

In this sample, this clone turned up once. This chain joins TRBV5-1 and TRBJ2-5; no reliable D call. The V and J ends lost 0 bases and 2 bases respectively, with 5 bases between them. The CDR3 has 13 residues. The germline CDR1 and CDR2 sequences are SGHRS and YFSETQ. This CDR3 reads CASSLGAQETQYF. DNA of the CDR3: TGCGCCAGCAGCTTGGGGGCTCAAGAGACCCAGTACTTC.

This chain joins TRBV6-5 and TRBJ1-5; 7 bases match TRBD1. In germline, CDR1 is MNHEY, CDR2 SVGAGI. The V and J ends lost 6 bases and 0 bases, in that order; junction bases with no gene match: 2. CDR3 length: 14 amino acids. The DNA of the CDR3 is TGTGCCAGCAGGAGGACAGGTAGCAATCAGCCCCAGCATTTT. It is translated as CASRRTGSNQPQHF.

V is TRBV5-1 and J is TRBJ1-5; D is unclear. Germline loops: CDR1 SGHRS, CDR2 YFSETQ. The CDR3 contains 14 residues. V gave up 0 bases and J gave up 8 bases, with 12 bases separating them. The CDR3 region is CASSLGSDSEPQHF. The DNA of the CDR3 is TGCGCCAGCAGCTTGGGGTCAGACTCGGAGCCCCAGCATTTT.

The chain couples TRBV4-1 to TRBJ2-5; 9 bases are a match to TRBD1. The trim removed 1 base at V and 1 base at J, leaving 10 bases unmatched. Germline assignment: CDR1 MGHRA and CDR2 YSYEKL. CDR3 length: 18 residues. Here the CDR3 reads CASSQGTGVRVGQETQYF. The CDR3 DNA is TGCGCCAGCAGCCAAGGGACAGGGGTTCGAGTAGGCCAAGAGACCCAGTACTTC.